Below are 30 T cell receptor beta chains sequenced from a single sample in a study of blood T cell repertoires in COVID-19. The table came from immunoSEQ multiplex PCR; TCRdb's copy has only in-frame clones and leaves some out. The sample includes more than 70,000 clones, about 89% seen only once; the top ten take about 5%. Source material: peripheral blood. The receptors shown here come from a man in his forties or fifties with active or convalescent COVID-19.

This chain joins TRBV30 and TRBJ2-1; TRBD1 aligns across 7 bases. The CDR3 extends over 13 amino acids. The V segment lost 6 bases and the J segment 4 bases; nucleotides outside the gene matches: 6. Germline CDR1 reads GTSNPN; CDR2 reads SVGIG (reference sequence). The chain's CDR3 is CACSGTDYNEQFF. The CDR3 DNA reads TGTGCCTGCTCCGGGACAGATTACAATGAGCAGTTCTTC.

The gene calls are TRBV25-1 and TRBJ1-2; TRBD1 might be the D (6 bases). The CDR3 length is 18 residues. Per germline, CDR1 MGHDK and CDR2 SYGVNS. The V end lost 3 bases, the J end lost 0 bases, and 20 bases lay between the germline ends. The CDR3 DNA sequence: TGTGCCAGCAGTGATGGGGGCGGGGGTCTAATATCTAACTATGGCTACACCTTC. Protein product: CASSDGGGGLISNYGYTF.

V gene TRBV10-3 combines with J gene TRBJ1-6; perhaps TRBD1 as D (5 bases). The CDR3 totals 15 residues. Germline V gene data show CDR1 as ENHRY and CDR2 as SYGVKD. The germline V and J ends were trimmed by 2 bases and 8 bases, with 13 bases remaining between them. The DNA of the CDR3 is TGTGCCATCAGTGAGAGGACACTGAATTATTCACCCCTCCACTTT. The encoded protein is CAISERTLNYSPLHF.

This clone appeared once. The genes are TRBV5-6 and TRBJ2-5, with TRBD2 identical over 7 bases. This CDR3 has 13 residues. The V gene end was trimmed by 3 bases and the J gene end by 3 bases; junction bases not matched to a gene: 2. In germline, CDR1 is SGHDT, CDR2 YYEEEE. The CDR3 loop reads CASSWGGEETQYF. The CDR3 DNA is TGTGCCAGCAGCTGGGGGGGGGAAGAGACCCAGTACTTC.

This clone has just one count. The CDR3 coding sequence is TGTGCCAGCAGTGAAGCGGCGGGACAGGGGGCGACTGGCTACACCTTC. It specifies CASSEAAGQGATGYTF. This chain joins TRBV2 and TRBJ1-2; TRBD1 matches at 12 bases. V shed 0 bases and J 7 bases; nucleotides not matched to a gene: 6. The CDR3 has 16 amino acids. The V gene's germline CDR1 is SNHLY and CDR2 FYNNEI.

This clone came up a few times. CDR3 amino acids: CASSYLQGYTEAFF. CDR3 sequence (DNA): TGTGCCAGCAGTTACTTACAGGGGTACACTGAAGCTTTCTTT. This chain uses TRBV6-2 or TRBV6-3 with TRBJ1-1, with 7 bases lining up with TRBD1. This CDR3 region has 14 residues. Germline V gene data show CDR1 as MNHEY and CDR2 as SVGEGT. The V gene end was trimmed by 1 base and the J gene end by 3 bases; junction bases not matched to a gene: 2.

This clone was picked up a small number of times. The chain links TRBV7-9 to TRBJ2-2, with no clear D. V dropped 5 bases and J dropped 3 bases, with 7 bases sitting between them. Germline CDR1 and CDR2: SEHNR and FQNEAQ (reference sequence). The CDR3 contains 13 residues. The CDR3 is CASSPRDTGELFF. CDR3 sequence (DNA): TGTGCCAGCAGCCCCCGGGACACCGGGGAGCTGTTTTTT.

CDR3 amino acids: CASSLERSDTQYF. CDR3 DNA: TGTGCCAGCAGCTTAGAGCGTTCAGATACGCAGTATTTT. The chain uses TRBV13 and TRBJ2-3; D is uncertain. Between the trimmed V and J ends, which lost 1 base and 4 bases, there was a span of 6 bases. The length of the CDR3 is 13 residues. The germline gives CDR1 PRHDT, CDR2 FYEKMQ (reference sequence). The full variable domain, completed using reference TRBV13 and TRBJ2-3, is AAGVIQSPRHLIKEKRETATLKCYPIPRHDTVYWYQQGPGQDPQFLISFYEKMQSDKGSIPDRFSAQQFSDYHSELNMSSLELGDSALYFCASSLERSDTQYFGPGTRLTVL.

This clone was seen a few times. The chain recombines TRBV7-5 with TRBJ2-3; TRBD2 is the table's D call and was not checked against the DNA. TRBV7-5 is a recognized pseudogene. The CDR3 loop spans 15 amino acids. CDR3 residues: CVRSPGRGGTDTQYF. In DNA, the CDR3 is TGTGTCAGAAGCCCCGGACGGGGGGGCACAGATACGCAGTATTTT.

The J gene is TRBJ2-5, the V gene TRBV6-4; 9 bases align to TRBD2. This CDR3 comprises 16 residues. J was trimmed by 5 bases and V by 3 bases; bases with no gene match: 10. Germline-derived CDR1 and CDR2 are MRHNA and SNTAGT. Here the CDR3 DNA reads TGTGCCAGCAGTGAGCAACCGGGACTAGCAGGGGAGACCCAGTACTTC. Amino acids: CASSEQPGLAGETQYF.

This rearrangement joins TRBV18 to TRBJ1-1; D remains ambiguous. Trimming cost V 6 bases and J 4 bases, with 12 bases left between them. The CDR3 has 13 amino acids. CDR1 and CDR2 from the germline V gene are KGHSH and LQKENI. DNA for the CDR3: TGTGCCAGCTCGCCAACCGGGAGCACTGAAGCTTTCTTT. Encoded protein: CASSPTGSTEAFF.

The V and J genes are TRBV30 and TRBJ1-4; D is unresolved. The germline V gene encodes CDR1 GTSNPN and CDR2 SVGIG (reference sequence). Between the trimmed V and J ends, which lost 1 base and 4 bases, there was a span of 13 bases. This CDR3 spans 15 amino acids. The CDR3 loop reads CAWSDGGTRNEKLFF. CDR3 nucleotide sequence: TGTGCCTGGAGTGACGGAGGAACCCGTAATGAAAAACTGTTTTTT.

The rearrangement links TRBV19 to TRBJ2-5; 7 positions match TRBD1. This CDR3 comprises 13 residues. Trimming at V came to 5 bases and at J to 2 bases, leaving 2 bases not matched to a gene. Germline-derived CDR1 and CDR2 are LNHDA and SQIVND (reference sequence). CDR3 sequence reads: CASSWTGQETQYF. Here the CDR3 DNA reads TGTGCCAGTAGTTGGACAGGACAAGAGACCCAGTACTTC.

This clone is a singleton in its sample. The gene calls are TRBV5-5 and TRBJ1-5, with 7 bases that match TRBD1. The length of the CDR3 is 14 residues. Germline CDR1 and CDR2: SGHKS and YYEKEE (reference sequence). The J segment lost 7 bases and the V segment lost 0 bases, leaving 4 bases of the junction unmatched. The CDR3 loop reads CASSLGGGGQPQHF. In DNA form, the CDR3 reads TGTGCCAGCAGCTTGGGAGGGGGCGGACAGCCCCAGCATTTT.

The CDR3, as DNA: TGTGCCAGCAGCCAGGACAGAGCGTGGGACTACACCTTC. Protein sequence: CASSQDRAWDYTF. The rearrangement uses TRBV11-2 and TRBJ1-2; D is possibly TRBD1 (6 bases). Trimming pared 5 bases from V and 10 bases from J, leaving 17 bases between. The CDR3 is 13 residues long. Germline V gene lookup returns CDR1 SGHAT and CDR2 FQNNGV.

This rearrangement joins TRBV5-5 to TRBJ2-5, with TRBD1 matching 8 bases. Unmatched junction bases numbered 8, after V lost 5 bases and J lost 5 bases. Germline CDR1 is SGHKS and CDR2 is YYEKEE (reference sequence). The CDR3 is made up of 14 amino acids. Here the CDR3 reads CASRRGQVEETQYF. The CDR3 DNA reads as TGTGCCAGCAGGCGGGGACAGGTTGAGGAGACCCAGTACTTC.

Written as DNA, the CDR3 is TGTGCCAGCAGCTTAGGAAGACGGGTCAATCAGCCCCAGCATTTT. This sequence encodes CASSLGRRVNQPQHF. The chain recombines TRBV7-8 with TRBJ1-5; D remains ambiguous. V was clipped by 1 base and J by 3 bases, with 10 bases between them. The CDR3 covers 15 residues. CDR1 and CDR2 (germline): SGHVS, FQNEAQ.

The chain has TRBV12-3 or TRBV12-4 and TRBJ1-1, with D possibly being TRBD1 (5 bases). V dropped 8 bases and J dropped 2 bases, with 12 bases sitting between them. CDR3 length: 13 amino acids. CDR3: CASSSGGNTEAFF. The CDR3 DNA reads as TGTGCCAGCTCCTCGGGGGGAAACACTGAAGCTTTCTTT.

CDR3 coding DNA: TGTGCCAGCAGCCGGGACAACCAAGAGACCCAGTACTTC. This translates into CASSRDNQETQYF. The rearrangement joins TRBV7-8 to TRBJ2-5, with D tentatively TRBD1 (6 bases). Germline V gene data show CDR1 as SGHVS and CDR2 as FQNEAQ. This CDR3 is 13 amino acids long. Trimming stripped 5 bases from V and 0 bases from J, with 7 bases between.

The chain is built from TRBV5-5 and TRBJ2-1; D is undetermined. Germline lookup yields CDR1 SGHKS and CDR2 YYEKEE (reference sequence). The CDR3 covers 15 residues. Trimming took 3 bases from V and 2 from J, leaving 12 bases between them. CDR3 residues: CASSSTTLTYNEQFF. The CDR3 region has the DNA TGTGCCAGCAGCTCCACGACACTGACCTACAATGAGCAGTTCTTC.

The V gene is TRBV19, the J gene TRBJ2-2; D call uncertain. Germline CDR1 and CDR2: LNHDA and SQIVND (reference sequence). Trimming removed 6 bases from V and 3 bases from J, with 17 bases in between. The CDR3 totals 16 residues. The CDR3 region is CASSPQVIADTGELFF. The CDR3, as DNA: TGTGCCAGTAGCCCCCAAGTAATTGCGGACACCGGGGAGCTGTTTTTT. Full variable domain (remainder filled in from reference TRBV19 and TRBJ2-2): DGGITQSPKYLFRKEGQNVTLSCEQNLNHDAMYWYRQDPGQGLRLIYYSQIVNDFQKGDIAEGYSVSREKKESFPLTVTSAQKNPTAFYLCASSPQVIADTGELFFGEGSRLTVL.

CDR3 protein: CASSRQGYEQYF. As DNA, the CDR3 is TGTGCCAGCAGCCGACAGGGTTACGAGCAGTACTTC. V gene TRBV6-2 or TRBV6-3 combines with J gene TRBJ2-7; 7 positions match TRBD1. The CDR3 covers 12 residues. Germline CDR1 reads MNHEY; CDR2 reads SVGEGT. V shed 6 bases, J shed 4 bases, and the junction held 3 bases outside the gene matches.

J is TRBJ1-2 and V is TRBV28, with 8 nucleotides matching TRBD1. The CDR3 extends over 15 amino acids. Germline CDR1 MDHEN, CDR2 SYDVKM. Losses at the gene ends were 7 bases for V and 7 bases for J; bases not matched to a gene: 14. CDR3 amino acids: CASTQGAVFTLGYTF. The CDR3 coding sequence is TGTGCCAGCACCCAGGGGGCCGTTTTTACTCTTGGCTACACCTTC.

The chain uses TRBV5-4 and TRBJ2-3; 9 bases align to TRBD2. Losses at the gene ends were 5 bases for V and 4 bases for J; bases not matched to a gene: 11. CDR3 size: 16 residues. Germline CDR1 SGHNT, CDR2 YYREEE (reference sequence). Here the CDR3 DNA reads TGTGCCAGCAGTCCTCCTAGCGGGGCGACGGCAGATACGCAGTATTTT. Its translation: CASSPPSGATADTQYF. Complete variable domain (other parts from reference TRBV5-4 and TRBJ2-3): ETGVTQSPTHLIKTRGQQVTLRCSSQSGHNTVSWYQQALGQGPQFIFQYYREEENGRGNFPPRFSGLQFPNYSSELNVNALELDDSALYLCASSPPSGATADTQYFGPGTRLTVL.

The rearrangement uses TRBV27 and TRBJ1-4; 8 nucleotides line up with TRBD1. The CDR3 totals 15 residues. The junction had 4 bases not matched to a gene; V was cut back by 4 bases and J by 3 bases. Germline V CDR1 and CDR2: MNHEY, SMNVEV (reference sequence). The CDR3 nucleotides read TGTGCCAGCAGTTCACCAGGGGGCCCTAATGAAAAACTGTTTTTT. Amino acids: CASSSPGGPNEKLFF.

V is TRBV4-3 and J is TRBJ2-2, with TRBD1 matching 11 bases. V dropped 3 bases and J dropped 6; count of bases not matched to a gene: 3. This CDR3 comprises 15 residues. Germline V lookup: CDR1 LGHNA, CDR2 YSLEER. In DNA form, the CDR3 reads TGCGCCAGCAGCCATCCGGGACAGGGGGCCGGGGAGCTGTTTTTT. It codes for CASSHPGQGAGELFF.

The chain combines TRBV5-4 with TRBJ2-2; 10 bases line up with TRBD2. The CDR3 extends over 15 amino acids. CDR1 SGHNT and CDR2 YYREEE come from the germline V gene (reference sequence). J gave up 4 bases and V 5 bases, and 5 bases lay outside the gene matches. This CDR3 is CASRAGTSATGELFF. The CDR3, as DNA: TGTGCCAGCAGGGCCGGGACTAGCGCCACCGGGGAGCTGTTTTTT.

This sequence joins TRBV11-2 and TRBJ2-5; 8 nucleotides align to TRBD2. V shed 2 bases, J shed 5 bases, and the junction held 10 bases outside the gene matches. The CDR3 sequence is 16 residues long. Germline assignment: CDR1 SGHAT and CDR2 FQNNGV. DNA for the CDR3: TGTGCCAGCAGCTTATTGTTGACTAGCGAAGTGGAGACCCAGTACTTC. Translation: CASSLLLTSEVETQYF.

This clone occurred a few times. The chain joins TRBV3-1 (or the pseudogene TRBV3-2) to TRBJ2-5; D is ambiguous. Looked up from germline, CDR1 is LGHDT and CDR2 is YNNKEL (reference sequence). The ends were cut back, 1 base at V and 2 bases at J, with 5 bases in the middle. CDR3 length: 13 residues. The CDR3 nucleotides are TGTGCCAGCAGCCAAGGAGGTCAAGAGACCCAGTACTTC. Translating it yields CASSQGGQETQYF.

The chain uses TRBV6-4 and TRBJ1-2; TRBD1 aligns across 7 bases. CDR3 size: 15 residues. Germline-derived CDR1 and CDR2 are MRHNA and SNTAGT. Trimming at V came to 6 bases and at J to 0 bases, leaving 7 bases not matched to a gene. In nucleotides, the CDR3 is TGTGCCAGCAGGGCGACAGGGCTATCTAACTATGGCTACACCTTC. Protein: CASRATGLSNYGYTF.